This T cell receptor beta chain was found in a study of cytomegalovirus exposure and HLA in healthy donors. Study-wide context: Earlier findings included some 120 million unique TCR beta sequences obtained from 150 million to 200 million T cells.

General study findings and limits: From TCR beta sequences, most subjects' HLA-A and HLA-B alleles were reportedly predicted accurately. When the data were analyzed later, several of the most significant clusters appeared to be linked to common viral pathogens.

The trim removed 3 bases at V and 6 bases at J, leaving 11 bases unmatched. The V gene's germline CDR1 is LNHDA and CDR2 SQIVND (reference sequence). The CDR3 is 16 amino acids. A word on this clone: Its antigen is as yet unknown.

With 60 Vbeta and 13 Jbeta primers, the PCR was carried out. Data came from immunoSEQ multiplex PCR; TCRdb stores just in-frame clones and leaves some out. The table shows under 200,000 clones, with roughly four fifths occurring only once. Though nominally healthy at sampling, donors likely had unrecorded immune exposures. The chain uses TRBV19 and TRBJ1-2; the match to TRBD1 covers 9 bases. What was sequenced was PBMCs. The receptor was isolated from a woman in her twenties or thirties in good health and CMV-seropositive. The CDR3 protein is CASSMGTGTGRDGYTF. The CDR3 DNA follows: TGTGCCAGTAGTATGGGTACCGGGACAGGGAGGGATGGCTACACCTTC.